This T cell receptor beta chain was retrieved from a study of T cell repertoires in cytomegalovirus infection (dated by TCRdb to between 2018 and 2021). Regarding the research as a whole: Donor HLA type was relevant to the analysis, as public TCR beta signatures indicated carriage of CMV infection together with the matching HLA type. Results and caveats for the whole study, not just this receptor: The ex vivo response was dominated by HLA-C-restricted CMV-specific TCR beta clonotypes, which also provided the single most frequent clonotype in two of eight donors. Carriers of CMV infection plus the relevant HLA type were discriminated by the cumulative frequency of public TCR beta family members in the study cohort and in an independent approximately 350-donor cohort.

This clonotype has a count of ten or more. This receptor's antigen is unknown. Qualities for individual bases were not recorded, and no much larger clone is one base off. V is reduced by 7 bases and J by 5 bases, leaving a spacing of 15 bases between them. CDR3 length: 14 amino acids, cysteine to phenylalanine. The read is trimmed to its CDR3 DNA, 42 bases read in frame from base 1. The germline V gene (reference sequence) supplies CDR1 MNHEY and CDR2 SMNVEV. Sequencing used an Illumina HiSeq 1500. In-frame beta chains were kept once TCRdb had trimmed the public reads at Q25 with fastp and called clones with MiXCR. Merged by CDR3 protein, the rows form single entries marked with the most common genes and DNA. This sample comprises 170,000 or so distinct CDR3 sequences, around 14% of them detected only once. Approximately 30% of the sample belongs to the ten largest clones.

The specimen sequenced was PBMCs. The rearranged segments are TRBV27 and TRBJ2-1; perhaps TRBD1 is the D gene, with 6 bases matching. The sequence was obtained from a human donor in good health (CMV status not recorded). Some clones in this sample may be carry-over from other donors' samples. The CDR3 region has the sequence CASTQDSPHNEQFF. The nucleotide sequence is TGTGCCAGCACCCAGGACAGTCCGCACAATGAGCAGTTCTTC.